This T cell receptor (beta chain) is from a study of T cells in Graves' hyperthyroidism and ophthalmopathy. CDR1 and CDR2 from the germline V gene are SEHNR and FQNEAQ (reference sequence). The CDR3 contains 15 residues. Unmatched junction bases numbered 9, after V lost 5 bases and J lost 6 bases. RNA transcripts were the template for amplifying TCR beta CDR3 regions. HTBI primers were the set used in a first-round RT-PCR of the TCR CDR3. TCRdb itself ran the multiplex PCR reads through MiXCR, one entry per CDR3 protein. Here the sample spans hundreds of thousands of distinct CDR3 sequences, 15% to 19% being singletons. When hyperthyroidism was first diagnosed, the blood sample was taken, preceding any ophthalmopathy symptoms.

The sequenced sample was blood. The TCR originated in a woman aged 18 to 35 with Graves' hyperthyroidism that later progressed to Graves' ophthalmopathy. J is TRBJ2-1 and V is TRBV7-9, with 8 positions matching TRBD2. CDR3 bases: TGTGCCAGCAGCCCCGGGAGGGAGGGCTTCAATGAGCAGTTCTTC. It is translated as CASSPGREGFNEQFF.